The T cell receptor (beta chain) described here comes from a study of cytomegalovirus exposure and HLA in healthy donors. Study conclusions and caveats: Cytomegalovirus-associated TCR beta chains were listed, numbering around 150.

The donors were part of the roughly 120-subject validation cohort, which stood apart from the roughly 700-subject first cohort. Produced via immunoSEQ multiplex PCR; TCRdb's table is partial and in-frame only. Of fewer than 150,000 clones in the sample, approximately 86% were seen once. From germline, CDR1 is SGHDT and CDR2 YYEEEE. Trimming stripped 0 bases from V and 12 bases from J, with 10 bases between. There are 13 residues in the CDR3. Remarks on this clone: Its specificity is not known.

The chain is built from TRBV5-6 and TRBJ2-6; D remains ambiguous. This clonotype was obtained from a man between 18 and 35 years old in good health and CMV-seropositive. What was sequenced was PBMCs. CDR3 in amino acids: CASSLGLPPVLTF. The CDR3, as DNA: TGTGCCAGCAGCTTGGGGCTGCCCCCCGTCCTGACTTTC.